A single sample is the source of the 17 T cell receptor beta chains below, sequenced in a study of cytomegalovirus exposure and HLA in healthy donors. The PCR made use of 60 Vbeta and 13 Jbeta primers. Measured with immunoSEQ multiplex PCR; TCRdb has only the in-frame clones, and not every one. The sample carries fewer than 200,000 clones, approximately 81% recorded once. The sequenced material came from PBMCs. These TCRs come from a woman in her twenties or thirties in good health and CMV-seronegative.

The CDR3 nucleotides read TGTGCCAGCAGCTTACCGGGACTTGAAGCTTTCTTT. As protein: CASSLPGLEAFF. The V call is TRBV7-9, the J call TRBJ1-1, with D possibly being TRBD1 (5 bases). The V end lost 2 bases, the J end lost 7 bases, and 8 bases lay between the germline ends. The germline V gene has CDR1 SEHNR and CDR2 FQNEAQ (reference sequence). This CDR3 comprises 12 residues.

Written as DNA, the CDR3 is TGTGCCAGCAGTCTAGGACAGAGCTATGGCTACACCTTC. Translated, it gives CASSLGQSYGYTF. The chain recombines TRBV6-5 with TRBJ1-2, with TRBD1 as a possible D gene (6 bases). With 5 bases removed from V and 4 bases from J, the gap between germline ends came to 11 bases. Germline V lookup: CDR1 MNHEY, CDR2 SVGAGI. The CDR3 contains 13 residues.

The chain couples TRBV11-2 to TRBJ2-1; 9 bases align to TRBD2. This CDR3 comprises 14 residues. In germline, CDR1 is SGHAT, CDR2 FQNNGV. Trimming removed 2 bases from V and 5 bases from J; junction bases left unmatched: 1. CDR3 nucleotide sequence: TGTGCCAGCAGCTTAAGCGGGGGGAACAATGAGCAGTTCTTC. This sequence encodes CASSLSGGNNEQFF.

The rearrangement joins TRBV7-9 to TRBJ1-3, with 7 positions matching TRBD1. The V segment lost 5 bases and the J segment 0 bases; nucleotides outside the gene matches: 10. CDR1 SEHNR and CDR2 FQNEAQ come from the germline V gene (reference sequence). The CDR3 loop spans 17 amino acids. CDR3 DNA: TGTGCCAGCAGCCATCTTAACAGGGGACGCTCTGGAAACACCATATATTTT. It encodes CASSHLNRGRSGNTIYF.

The chain is built from TRBV5-5 and TRBJ1-5, with D maybe TRBD1 (6 bases). CDR3 size: 15 residues. Per germline, CDR1 SGHKS and CDR2 YYEKEE (reference sequence). Trimming removed 5 bases from V and 6 bases from J, with 18 bases in between. CDR3 region: CASRADSSSSQPQHF. DNA of the CDR3: TGTGCCAGCAGGGCGGACAGCTCATCTAGTCAGCCCCAGCATTTT.

This chain joins TRBV7-9 and TRBJ1-2; 9 bases are a match to TRBD1. The CDR3 length is 15 residues. The V gene's germline CDR1 is SEHNR and CDR2 FQNEAQ (reference sequence). Trimming removed 10 bases from V and 6 bases from J; junction bases left unmatched: 15. CDR3: CANSGGGQGAHGYTF. DNA of the CDR3: TGTGCCAACTCAGGGGGGGGACAGGGAGCTCATGGCTACACCTTC.

Points on this clone: The junction departs from germline at one end; a sequencing error may be responsible. Here the CDR3 reads CASSLGTSGGREAQYF. The CDR3 DNA reads TGTGCCAGCAGTCTCGGGACTAGCGGGGGACGAGAGGCCCAGTACTTC. The chain employs TRBV7-9 and TRBJ2-5, with 14 nucleotides matching TRBD2. Per germline, CDR1 SEHNR and CDR2 FQNEAQ (reference sequence). CDR3 length: 16 amino acids.

This clone was detected only a few times. V is TRBV27 and J is TRBJ2-7, with D unresolved. The germline gives CDR1 MNHEY, CDR2 SMNVEV (reference sequence). V lost 0 bases to trimming and J lost 6 bases, with 9 bases between them. There are 13 residues in the CDR3. This chain's CDR3 is CASSLSSVGEQYF. For the CDR3, the DNA is TGTGCCAGCAGTTTATCGTCGGTCGGCGAGCAGTACTTC.

The genes are TRBV10-1 and TRBJ1-1, with TRBD1 matching over 7 bases. Germline trimming cut 4 bases from V and 4 bases from J; bases unmatched to any gene: 6. CDR1 and CDR2 from the germline V gene are WNHNN and SYGVQD (reference sequence). The CDR3 runs 14 residues. The CDR3 sequence: CASSVYRGGTEAFF. In nucleotides, the CDR3 is TGCGCCAGCAGTGTCTACAGGGGAGGCACTGAAGCTTTCTTT.

This clone was detected ten times or more. CDR3: CASSPTLETSGRTGELFF. Written as DNA, the CDR3 is TGTGCCAGCAGTCCAACCCTCGAGACTAGCGGGAGGACCGGGGAGCTGTTTTTT. The chain links TRBV28 to TRBJ2-2; 13 nucleotides line up with TRBD2. CDR3 length equals 18 residues. With V trimmed by 5 bases and J by 5 bases, 11 bases remained unmatched. Germline CDR1 MDHEN, CDR2 SYDVKM.

The sample holds one count of this clone. The chain couples TRBV30 to TRBJ2-1; 15 bases are a match to TRBD2. CDR1 GTSNPN and CDR2 SVGIG come from the germline V gene (reference sequence). V lost 5 bases to trimming and J lost 7 bases; unmatched junction nucleotides: 9. The length of the CDR3 is 16 residues. CDR3 residues: CAWGLAGGYGWNEQFF. DNA of the CDR3: TGTGCCTGGGGACTAGCGGGAGGGTATGGGTGGAATGAGCAGTTCTTC.

This clone was observed a few times. The rearrangement uses TRBV28 and TRBJ2-7; possible D gene TRBD1, 6 bases. V was clipped by 5 bases and J by 2 bases, with 22 bases between them. This CDR3 spans 17 amino acids. The germline CDR1 and CDR2 sequences are MDHEN and SYDVKM. CDR3 in amino acids: CASSPRFRTVQTYEQYF. DNA of the CDR3: TGTGCCAGCAGTCCCCGATTTCGGACAGTCCAGACCTACGAGCAGTACTTC. Using reference TRBV28 and TRBJ2-7 for the parts outside the CDR3, the full variable domain is DVKVTQSSRYLVKRTGEKVFLECVQDMDHENMFWYRQDPGLGLRLIYFSYDVKMKEKGDIPEGYSVSREKKERFSLILESASTNQTSMYLCASSPRFRTVQTYEQYFGPGTRLTVT.

This chain uses TRBV5-1 with TRBJ2-3; 13 bases align to TRBD2. The CDR3 has 16 residues. Germline CDR1 reads SGHRS; CDR2 reads YFSETQ. V trimming: 4 bases; J trimming: 5 bases; junction bases outside the gene matches: 7. The CDR3, as DNA: TGCGCCAGCAGCCCAGGAGGACTAGCGGGAGTAGATACGCAGTATTTT. Translation: CASSPGGLAGVDTQYF.

The chain employs TRBV11-3 and TRBJ2-5; D uncertain. Germline CDR1 is SGHNT and CDR2 is YENEEA. V was cut by 5 bases and J by 0 bases, with 4 bases left in between. The CDR3 length is 12 residues. In DNA form, the CDR3 reads TGTGCCAGCAGCCTCGACCAAGAGACCCAGTACTTC. Translated: CASSLDQETQYF. Together with reference TRBV11-3 and TRBJ2-5, the CDR3 gives the full variable domain: EAGVVQSPRYKIIEKKQPVAFWCNPISGHNTLYWYLQNLGQGPELLIRYENEEAVDDSQLPKDRFSAERLKGVDSTLKIQPAELGDSAVYLCASSLDQETQYFGPGTRLLVL.

The chain uses TRBV5-6 and TRBJ2-7, with 7 bases identical to TRBD1. Germline-derived CDR1 and CDR2 are SGHDT and YYEEEE. This CDR3 contains 13 residues. The V segment lost 5 bases and the J segment 4 bases; nucleotides outside the gene matches: 6. In DNA form, the CDR3 reads TGTGCCAGCAGAGGGGGACAGCCTTACGAGCAGTACTTC. Encoded protein: CASRGGQPYEQYF.

The rearrangement uses TRBV2 and TRBJ1-2, with 9 bases that match TRBD1. Germline V gene sequence: CDR1 SNHLY, CDR2 FYNNEI. This CDR3 region has 13 residues. The junction had 3 bases not matched to a gene; V was cut back by 4 bases and J by 6 bases. The CDR3 protein is CASSVRTGDGYTF. CDR3 bases: TGTGCCAGCAGTGTACGGACAGGGGATGGCTACACCTTC.

This clone has only a few counts. The rearrangement links TRBV7-2 to TRBJ1-2, with TRBD1 as a possible D gene (5 bases). V was trimmed by 1 base and J by 4 bases, leaving 7 bases between them. The CDR3 covers 13 residues. Germline V lookup: CDR1 SGHTA, CDR2 FQGNSA. CDR3 protein: CASSLGGSYGYTF. The CDR3 region has the DNA TGTGCCAGCAGCTTAGGGGGCAGCTATGGCTACACCTTC.